The 24 T cell receptor beta chains listed next were all sequenced from one sample in a study of CD8+ T cells in alopecia areata. Regarding treatment: oral pan-JAK inhibitor, 5-10 mg twice daily. RNA extraction was followed by reverse transcription into cDNA, which acted as the sequencing template. Here immunoSEQ multiplex PCR was the method, and the copy in TCRdb shows in-frame clones only, minus some. The sample lists under 250,000 clones, approximately 72% occurring once. Sequenced here: CD4+ T cells sorted from blood, sampled at week 44, from a patient treated with tofacitinib. The receptors derive from a human donor with alopecia areata.

This clone was seen at least ten times. The gene calls are TRBV2 and TRBJ2-5; D uncertain. CDR1 is SNHLY, CDR2 FYNNEI, per germline. The CDR3 loop spans 12 amino acids. V was pared by 6 bases and J by 5 bases, with 10 bases between. The CDR3 DNA follows: TGTGCCAGCAGGTTAGCCTGGGAGACCCAGTACTTC. It encodes CASRLAWETQYF.

The chain carries TRBV5-1 and TRBJ1-2; 7 bases map to TRBD1. Germline V lookup: CDR1 SGHRS, CDR2 YFSETQ. The CDR3 totals 14 residues. The V and J ends lost 4 bases and 4 bases, in that order; junction bases with no gene match: 7. CDR3 nucleotide sequence: TGCGCCAGCAGCGCGGCGACAGGGCTCTATGGCTACACCTTC. It is translated as CASSAATGLYGYTF.

V and J are TRBV7-2 and TRBJ2-3; the D call may be TRBD1 or TRBD2 (6 bases each). This CDR3 is built from 14 residues. Trimming pared 5 bases from V and 2 bases from J, leaving 11 bases between. Germline CDR1 and CDR2: SGHTA and FQGNSA. As DNA, the CDR3 is TGTGCCAGCAGCGAGGGGGGATTCACAGATACGCAGTATTTT. Protein product: CASSEGGFTDTQYF. Full variable domain (outside the CDR3, taken from reference TRBV7-2 and TRBJ2-3): GAGVSQSPSNKVTEKGKDVELRCDPISGHTALYWYRQSLGQGLEFLIYFQGNSAPDKSGLPSDRFSAERTGGSVSTLTIQRTQQEDSAVYLCASSEGGFTDTQYFGPGTRLTVL.

In regard to this clone: Other DNA sequences of this sample code for an identical CDR3. CDR3 in DNA: TGTGCCAGCAGCTTGGGGGATCACTATGGCTACACCTTC. Protein product: CASSLGDHYGYTF. The rearrangement uses TRBV11-2 and TRBJ1-2, with a weak D call TRBD1 (5 bases). The CDR3 has 13 residues. V shed 3 bases and J shed 3 bases, with 8 bases lying between them. Germline CDR1 SGHAT, CDR2 FQNNGV.

This clone was seen a handful of times. This chain joins TRBV5-1 and TRBJ2-2; 7 positions agree with TRBD1. Germline CDR1 and CDR2: SGHRS and YFSETQ. The CDR3 spans 14 residues. J lost 9 bases, V lost 3 bases, and 8 bases had no gene match. The CDR3 DNA reads as TGCGCCAGCAGCTGGGACAGTGCAACCCGGGAGCTGTTTTTT. Amino acid sequence: CASSWDSATRELFF.

A single count supports this clone. The CDR3 DNA sequence: TGTGCCAGCAGTCCCGGACAGCGCCGGCAGTTCTTC. Translation: CASSPGQRRQFF. This chain uses TRBV2 with TRBJ2-1; D possibly corresponds to TRBD1 (6 bases). Germline values: CDR1 SNHLY, CDR2 FYNNEI. Trimming shortened V by 5 bases and J by 12 bases, and 14 bases separated the two germline ends. The CDR3 covers 12 residues.

This clone was observed a handful of times. The V gene is TRBV19, the J gene TRBJ2-7; possibly TRBD2 for D (6 bases). Germline loops: CDR1 LNHDA, CDR2 SQIVND (reference sequence). With 3 bases removed from V and 6 bases from J, the gap between germline ends came to 9 bases. CDR3 length equals 12 residues. The CDR3 here is CASSILGGEQYF. The CDR3 nucleotides are TGTGCCAGTAGTATCCTGGGGGGCGAGCAGTACTTC.

This clone was counted a single time. The chain recombines TRBV14 with TRBJ2-3; no firm D call. Germline CDR1 reads SGHDN; CDR2 reads FVKESK. CDR3 length: 13 residues. V was shortened by 4 bases and J by 4 bases, with 9 bases between the two germline ends. The CDR3 DNA sequence: TGTGCCAGCAGCCTCTGGCAGGCAGATACGCAGTATTTT. Its translation: CASSLWQADTQYF.

This clone was detected only a few times. This chain links TRBV30 with TRBJ1-2; D is ambiguous. CDR3 length equals 13 residues. Germline V gene sequence: CDR1 GTSNPN, CDR2 SVGIG (reference sequence). The V gene lost 0 bases and the J gene lost 3 bases, with 8 bases spanning the gap. CDR3 protein: CAWSVRLDYGYTF. The CDR3 region has the DNA TGTGCCTGGAGTGTACGCCTTGACTATGGCTACACCTTC.

The chain couples TRBV15 to TRBJ2-3, with 9 bases identical to TRBD1. The CDR3 extends over 16 amino acids. With V trimmed by 6 bases and J by 4 bases, 11 bases remained unmatched. Per the germline V gene, CDR1 is LNHNV and CDR2 is YYDKDF (reference sequence). CDR3 sequence: CATRTGTGSYSDTQYF. The CDR3 DNA reads as TGTGCCACCAGAACCGGGACAGGGTCTTACTCAGATACGCAGTATTTT. Full variable domain (remainder filled in from reference TRBV15 and TRBJ2-3): DAMVIQNPRYQVTQFGKPVTLSCSQTLNHNVMYWYQQKSSQAPKLLFHYYDKDFNNEADTPDNFQSRRPNTSFCFLDIRSPGLGDTAMYLCATRTGTGSYSDTQYFGPGTRLTVL.

The genes are TRBV10-1 and TRBJ2-2; D is uncertain. The V end was cut by 2 bases, the J end by 6 bases, with 4 bases between. This CDR3 comprises 12 residues. Germline CDR1 reads WNHNN; CDR2 reads SYGVQD (reference sequence). The CDR3 region has the DNA TGCGCCAGCAGTGAGGCATCCGGGGAGCTGTTTTTT. Protein sequence: CASSEASGELFF.

The rearrangement links TRBV29-1 to TRBJ2-3; a possible D gene is TRBD1 (6 bases). CDR1 is SQVTM and CDR2 is ANQGSEA in the germline V gene. V shed 7 bases and J shed 0 bases, with 14 bases lying between them. The CDR3 has 14 residues. The CDR3 is CSARGQQSTDTQYF. CDR3 coding DNA: TGCAGCGCCCGAGGACAGCAAAGCACAGATACGCAGTATTTT.

The chain carries TRBV29-1 and TRBJ2-1; TRBD2 is a possible D gene (6 bases). The CDR3 has 11 residues. Trimming removed 3 bases from V and 7 bases from J, with 7 bases in between. Germline V gives CDR1 SQVTM, CDR2 ANQGSEA. DNA of the CDR3: TGCAGCGTTGAGGCGGGGAATGAGCAGTTCTTC. Its translation: CSVEAGNEQFF.

The chain has TRBV2 and TRBJ1-6, with 7 bases matching TRBD1. V trimming: 7 bases; J trimming: 7 bases; junction bases outside the gene matches: 4. The CDR3 sequence is 13 residues long. Germline CDR1 and CDR2: SNHLY and FYNNEI. The CDR3 reads CASMTGRNSPLHF. The CDR3 coding sequence is TGTGCCAGCATGACAGGGAGGAATTCACCCCTCCACTTT. The variable domain in full, completed from reference TRBV2 and TRBJ1-6, reads EPEVTQTPSHQVTQMGQEVILRCVPISNHLYFYWYRQILGQKVEFLVSFYNNEISEKSEIFDDQFSVERPDGSNFTLKIRSTKLEDSAMYFCASMTGRNSPLHFGNGTRLTVT.

The chain is built from TRBV27 and TRBJ1-2; D remains unclear. V shed 5 bases and J shed 1 base, with 11 bases lying between them. The length of the CDR3 is 14 residues. CDR1 and CDR2 from the germline V gene are MNHEY and SMNVEV (reference sequence). The DNA for the CDR3 is TGTGCCAGCAGTATGGTGGGGAATAACTATGGCTACACCTTC. Protein: CASSMVGNNYGYTF.

The chain employs TRBV29-1 and TRBJ1-2, with 8 bases fitting TRBD1. Trimming cost V 3 bases and J 7 bases; bases outside gene matches: 10. Germline loops: CDR1 SQVTM, CDR2 ANQGSEA. This CDR3 contains 14 residues. This chain's CDR3 is CSVELDRGVGGYTF. In DNA, the CDR3 is TGCAGCGTTGAGCTCGACAGGGGTGTTGGTGGCTACACCTTC. Complete variable domain (other parts from reference TRBV29-1 and TRBJ1-2): SAVISQKPSRDICQRGTSLTIQCQVDSQVTMMFWYRQQPGQSLTLIATANQGSEATYESGFVIDKFPISRPNLTFSTLTVSNMSPEDSSIYLCSVELDRGVGGYTFGSGTRLTVV.

The chain recombines TRBV30 with TRBJ2-2; unclear D gene. Germline CDR1 is GTSNPN and CDR2 is SVGIG (reference sequence). The CDR3 totals 14 residues. With 2 bases removed from V and 1 base from J, the gap between germline ends came to 8 bases. This chain's CDR3 is CAWSLLRNTGELFF. The CDR3 nucleotides are TGTGCCTGGAGTCTACTAAGGAACACCGGGGAGCTGTTTTTT.

The CDR3 nucleotides read TGCGCCAGCAGCCAAGCACGGCAAGTCTCCGGGAGAGGCTACACCTTC. Its protein is CASSQARQVSGRGYTF. The J gene is TRBJ1-2, the V gene TRBV4-3; D remains unclear. The germline V gene has CDR1 LGHNA and CDR2 YSLEER. Trimming removed 1 base from V and 8 bases from J, with 20 bases in between. This CDR3 comprises 16 residues.

The chain employs TRBV7-9 and TRBJ2-3; 13 nucleotides match TRBD2. Germline V gene lookup returns CDR1 SEHNR and CDR2 FQNEAQ (reference sequence). V gave up 5 bases and J gave up 4 bases; unmatched junction bases: 3. This CDR3 comprises 15 residues. CDR3 bases: TGTGCCAGCAGCCGACTAGCGGGGGGCGCAGATACGCAGTATTTT. Translating gives CASSRLAGGADTQYF.

Regarding this clone: Since the CDR3 does not end with the conserved phenylalanine or tryptophan, this likely comes from a read error. V gene TRBV9 combines with J gene TRBJ2-3; D is possibly TRBD2 (6 bases). The V gene's germline CDR1 is SGDLS and CDR2 YYNGEE. Trimming left V 3 bases short and J 3 bases short, with 14 bases between. The CDR3 totals 15 residues. CDR3 nucleotides: TGTGCCAGCAGCGAATCGGGACTCCGAACAGATACGCAGTATTCT. Its protein product is CASSESGLRTDTQYS.

The chain uses TRBV15 and TRBJ2-7; the match to TRBD1 covers 7 bases. The germline V gene encodes CDR1 LNHNV and CDR2 YYDKDF (reference sequence). V trimming: 2 bases; J trimming: 3 bases; junction bases outside the gene matches: 7. This CDR3 comprises 15 residues. The CDR3 DNA is TGTGCCACCAGCAGAATAAGGGGGCAGTACTACGAGCAGTACTTC. It translates to CATSRIRGQYYEQYF.

The CDR3 reads CASSGDSKTYNEQFF. CDR3 nucleotide sequence: TGTGCCAGCAGCGGGGACTCAAAGACCTACAATGAGCAGTTCTTC. The rearrangement uses TRBV5-6 and TRBJ2-1, with D tentatively TRBD2 (6 bases). The CDR3 length is 15 residues. Trimming removed 4 bases at V and 2 bases at J, with 13 bases between. CDR1 SGHDT and CDR2 YYEEEE come from the germline V gene.

This chain connects TRBV2 to TRBJ2-2; D may be TRBD1 or TRBD2 (6 bases each). The germline gives CDR1 SNHLY, CDR2 FYNNEI. The CDR3 totals 15 residues. V was cut by 6 bases and J by 0 bases, with 11 bases left in between. The CDR3 sequence: CASRPGDSNTGELFF. CDR3 sequence (DNA): TGTGCCAGCAGGCCAGGGGACTCGAACACCGGGGAGCTGTTTTTT. The complete variable domain, with remaining parts taken from reference TRBV2 and TRBJ2-2, reads EPEVTQTPSHQVTQMGQEVILRCVPISNHLYFYWYRQILGQKVEFLVSFYNNEISEKSEIFDDQFSVERPDGSNFTLKIRSTKLEDSAMYFCASRPGDSNTGELFFGEGSRLTVL.

In this sample, this clone turned up once. The chain recombines TRBV18 with TRBJ2-2; 12 bases agree with TRBD2. Germline V gives CDR1 KGHSH, CDR2 LQKENI. After removal of 3 bases from V and 6 bases from J, the junction contained 5 bases not matched to a gene. The CDR3 consists of 16 residues. This CDR3 is CASSPSSGGASGELFF. DNA for the CDR3: TGTGCCAGCTCACCCTCTAGCGGGGGGGCGTCCGGGGAGCTGTTTTTT.